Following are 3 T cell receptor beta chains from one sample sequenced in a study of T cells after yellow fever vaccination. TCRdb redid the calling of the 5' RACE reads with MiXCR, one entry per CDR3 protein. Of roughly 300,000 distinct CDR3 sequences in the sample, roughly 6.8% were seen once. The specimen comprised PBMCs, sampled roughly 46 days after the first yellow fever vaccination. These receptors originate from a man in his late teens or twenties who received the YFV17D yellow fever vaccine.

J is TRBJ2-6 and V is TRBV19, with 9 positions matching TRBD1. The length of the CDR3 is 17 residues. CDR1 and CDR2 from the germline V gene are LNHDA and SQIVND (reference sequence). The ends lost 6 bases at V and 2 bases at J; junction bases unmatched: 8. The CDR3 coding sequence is TGTGCCAGTAGAAACAGGGGGCCCCTTACTGGGGCCAACGTCCTGACTTTC. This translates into CASRNRGPLTGANVLTF.

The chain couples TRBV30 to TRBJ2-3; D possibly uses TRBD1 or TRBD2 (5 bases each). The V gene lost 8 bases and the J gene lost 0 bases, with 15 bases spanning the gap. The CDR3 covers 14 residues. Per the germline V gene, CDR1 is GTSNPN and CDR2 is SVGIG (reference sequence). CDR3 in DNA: TGTGCCCTCCGGGGACCCTATAGCACAGATACGCAGTATTTT. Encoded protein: CALRGPYSTDTQYF.

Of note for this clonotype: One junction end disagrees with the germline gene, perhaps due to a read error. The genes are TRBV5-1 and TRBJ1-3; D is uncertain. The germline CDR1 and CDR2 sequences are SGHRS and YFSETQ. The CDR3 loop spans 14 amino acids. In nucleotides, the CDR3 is TGCTCCAGCAGCTTCTTCGCGGAAGGAAACACCATATATTTT. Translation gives CSSSFFAEGNTIYF.